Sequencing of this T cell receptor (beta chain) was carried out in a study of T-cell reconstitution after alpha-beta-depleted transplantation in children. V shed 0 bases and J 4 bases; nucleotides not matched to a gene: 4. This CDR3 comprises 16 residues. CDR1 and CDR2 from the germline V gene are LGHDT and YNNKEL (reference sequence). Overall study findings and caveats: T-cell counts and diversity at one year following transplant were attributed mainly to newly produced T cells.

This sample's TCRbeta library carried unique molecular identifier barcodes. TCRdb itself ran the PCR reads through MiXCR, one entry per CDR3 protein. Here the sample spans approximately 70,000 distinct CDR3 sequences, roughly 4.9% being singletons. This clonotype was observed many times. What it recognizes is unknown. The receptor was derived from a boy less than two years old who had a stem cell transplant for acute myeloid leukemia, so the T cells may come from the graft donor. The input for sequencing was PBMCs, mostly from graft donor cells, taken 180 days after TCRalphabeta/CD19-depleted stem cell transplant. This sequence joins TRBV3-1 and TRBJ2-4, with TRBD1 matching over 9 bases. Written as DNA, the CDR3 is TGTGCCAGCAGCCAAGACACAGGACAGGGGAAAAACATTCAGTACTTC. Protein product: CASSQDTGQGKNIQYF.